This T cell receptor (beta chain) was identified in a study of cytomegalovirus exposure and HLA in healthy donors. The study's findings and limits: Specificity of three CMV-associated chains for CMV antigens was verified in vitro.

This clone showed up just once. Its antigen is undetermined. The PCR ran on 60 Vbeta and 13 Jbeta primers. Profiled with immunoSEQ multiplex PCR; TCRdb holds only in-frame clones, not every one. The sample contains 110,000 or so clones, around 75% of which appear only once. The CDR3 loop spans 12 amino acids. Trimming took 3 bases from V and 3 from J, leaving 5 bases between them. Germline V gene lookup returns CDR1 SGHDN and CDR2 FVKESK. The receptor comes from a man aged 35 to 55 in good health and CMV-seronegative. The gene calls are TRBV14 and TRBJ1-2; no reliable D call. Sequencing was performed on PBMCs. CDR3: CASSHQDYGYTF. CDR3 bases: TGTGCCAGCAGCCATCAGGACTATGGCTACACCTTC.